Listed below are T cell receptor beta chains from one sample, sequenced in a study of blood T cell repertoires in COVID-19. The data were produced by immunoSEQ multiplex PCR, yet TCRdb's version contains in-frame clones alone and is incomplete. The sample lists 450,000 or so clones; over 85% were seen once. The specimen was peripheral blood. These receptors originate from a man younger than 35 with COVID-19, enrolled during active disease. CDR3s include the opening cysteine and the closing phenylalanine or tryptophan. The D gene is left open where the match is weak. Clone size, where shown, is once, few, many, or a class for clones that have expanded.

D gene: TRBD2; clone size: once; J gene: TRBJ2-1; V gene: TRBV5-1; CDR3 DNA: TGCGCCAGCAGCTTGACCGGGACTAGCGGGAGAGGTGAGCAGTTCTTC; CDR3 protein: CASSLTGTSGRGEQFF
D gene: -; clone size: -; J gene: TRBJ2-7; V gene: TRBV11-3; CDR3 DNA: TGTGCCAGCAGCTTCCCTAGCTCCTACGAGCAGTACTTC; CDR3 protein: CASSFPSSYEQYF
D gene: -; clone size: -; J gene: TRBJ2-7; V gene: TRBV12-3/TRBV12-4; CDR3 DNA: TGTGCCAGCAGCCGGGGTCCAGCCGAGCAGTACTTC; CDR3 protein: CASSRGPAEQYF
D gene: TRBD2; clone size: -; J gene: TRBJ2-3; V gene: TRBV6-5; CDR3 DNA: TGTGCCAGCAGTTACTTCCTAGCGGGAGCAAAAGATACGCAGTATTTT; CDR3 protein: CASSYFLAGAKDTQYF
D gene: TRBD2; clone size: -; J gene: TRBJ2-7; V gene: TRBV12-5; CDR3 DNA: TGTGCTAGTGGCTCCACTAGCGGGAGCTCCTACGAGCAGTACTTC; CDR3 protein: CASGSTSGSSYEQYF
D gene: TRBD2; clone size: -; J gene: TRBJ2-2; V gene: TRBV7-8; CDR3 DNA: TGTGCCAGCAGCTTAACAGCGGGGGGTCGAGGGACCGGGGAGCTGTTTTTT; CDR3 protein: CASSLTAGGRGTGELFF
D gene: TRBD1; clone size: many; J gene: TRBJ1-5; V gene: TRBV7-8; CDR3 DNA: TGTGCCAGCAGCCCCGGACAGGACGGAGGTCAGCCCCAGCATTTT; CDR3 protein: CASSPGQDGGQPQHF
D gene: TRBD2; clone size: -; J gene: TRBJ2-3; V gene: TRBV27; CDR3 DNA: TGTGCCAGCAGTTTATTAATACTAGCGGGAGGGCCGGGGGATACGCAGTATTTT; CDR3 protein: CASSLLILAGGPGDTQYF
D gene: -; clone size: -; J gene: TRBJ2-7; V gene: TRBV6-4; CDR3 DNA: TGTGCCAGCAGTGATGGGTGGACACTCGACGCCTACGAGCAGTACTTC; CDR3 protein: CASSDGWTLDAYEQYF
D gene: -; clone size: -; J gene: TRBJ2-7; V gene: TRBV11-2; CDR3 DNA: TGTGCCAGCAGCTTAGGTCCCGGTTACGAGCAGTACTTC; CDR3 protein: CASSLGPGYEQYF
D gene: TRBD1; clone size: -; J gene: TRBJ2-2; V gene: TRBV19; CDR3 DNA: TGTGCCAGTAGTATTTTGGACAGGGAGGTCGGGGAGCTGTTTTTT; CDR3 protein: CASSILDREVGELFF
D gene: TRBD1; clone size: -; J gene: TRBJ1-2; V gene: TRBV6-2/TRBV6-3; CDR3 DNA: TGTGCCAGCAGTCGACAGGGGTTCTATGGCTACACCTTC; CDR3 protein: CASSRQGFYGYTF
D gene: -; clone size: -; J gene: TRBJ1-2; V gene: TRBV27; CDR3 DNA: TGTGCCAGCAGTTACGACCCCGAGGGGGGGGCGGGTGGCTACACCTTC; CDR3 protein: CASSYDPEGGAGGYTF
D gene: TRBD1; clone size: -; J gene: TRBJ1-6; V gene: TRBV20-1; CDR3 DNA: TGCAGTGCTAGTGCAGGGGGCTCCTATAATTCACCCCTCCACTTT; CDR3 protein: CSASAGGSYNSPLHF
D gene: -; clone size: many; J gene: TRBJ1-2; V gene: TRBV25-1; CDR3 DNA: TGTGCCAGCAGTGAGGGGAACAGGGATGGCTACACCTTC; CDR3 protein: CASSEGNRDGYTF
D gene: -; clone size: -; J gene: TRBJ2-6; V gene: TRBV19; CDR3 DNA: TGTGCCAGTAGTATAGACACAGGTCCGACTGGGGCCAACGTCCTGACTTTC; CDR3 protein: CASSIDTGPTGANVLTF
D gene: TRBD1; clone size: -; J gene: TRBJ2-5; V gene: TRBV5-4; CDR3 DNA: TGTGCCAGTAAGAATCAGGGGGCGACGGAGACCCAGTACTTC; CDR3 protein: CASKNQGATETQYF
D gene: TRBD1; clone size: -; J gene: TRBJ2-7; V gene: TRBV19; CDR3 DNA: TGTGCCAGTAGTGCGGGACAGGGGACCTACGAGCAGTACTTC; CDR3 protein: CASSAGQGTYEQYF
D gene: TRBD2; clone size: -; J gene: TRBJ2-3; V gene: TRBV5-6; CDR3 DNA: TGTGCCAGCAGCTCCCAAATAACTAGCGGGAGACCAGATACGCAGTATTTT; CDR3 protein: CASSSQITSGRPDTQYF
D gene: TRBD2; clone size: -; J gene: TRBJ2-7; V gene: TRBV29-1; CDR3 DNA: TGCAGCGTCGGGGGACTAGCGGGCCACGAGCAGTACTTC; CDR3 protein: CSVGGLAGHEQYF
D gene: TRBD2; clone size: -; J gene: TRBJ2-3; V gene: TRBV30; CDR3 DNA: TGTGCCTGGAATGGCGGGAGGGAAGGTACGCAGTATTTT; CDR3 protein: CAWNGGREGTQYF
D gene: TRBD1; clone size: -; J gene: TRBJ1-4; V gene: TRBV5-8; CDR3 DNA: TGTGCCAGCAGCGCCGGGACAGGGATCCCAACTAATGAAAAACTGTTTTTT; CDR3 protein: CASSAGTGIPTNEKLFF
D gene: TRBD1; clone size: -; J gene: TRBJ1-2; V gene: TRBV5-4; CDR3 DNA: TGTGCCAGCAGCGCAGACACCTCAGGGGGTTATGGCTACACCTTC; CDR3 protein: CASSADTSGGYGYTF
D gene: TRBD1; clone size: -; J gene: TRBJ2-3; V gene: TRBV5-6; CDR3 DNA: TGTGCCAGCAGCCCCGGACAGGGACGGTGGGATACGCAGTATTTT; CDR3 protein: CASSPGQGRWDTQYF
D gene: TRBD2; clone size: -; J gene: TRBJ2-7; V gene: TRBV27; CDR3 DNA: TGTGCCAGCAGTCTGACTAGCGGAGTTACCTACGAGCAGTACTTC; CDR3 protein: CASSLTSGVTYEQYF
D gene: TRBD2; clone size: -; J gene: TRBJ2-5; V gene: TRBV30; CDR3 DNA: TGTGCCTGGAGTGTACGAATAGCGGGAGGAGAGACCCAGTACTTC; CDR3 protein: CAWSVRIAGGETQYF
D gene: -; clone size: -; J gene: TRBJ1-3; V gene: TRBV28; CDR3 DNA: TGTGCCAGCAGGCCAGGGGTGACTGGAAACACCATATATTTT; CDR3 protein: CASRPGVTGNTIYF
D gene: -; clone size: few; J gene: TRBJ2-2; V gene: TRBV24-1; CDR3 DNA: TGTGCCACCGGGGGGAGCACCGGGGAGCTGTTTTTT; CDR3 protein: CATGGSTGELFF
D gene: TRBD1; clone size: -; J gene: TRBJ1-6; V gene: TRBV4-1; CDR3 DNA: TGCGCCAGCAGCTACCCCGGGACAGGGAGTTCACCCCTCCACTTT; CDR3 protein: CASSYPGTGSSPLHF